What follows describes a single T cell receptor beta chain. Its recognized antigen is unknown. No base qualities exist here, and no much larger clone lies one base off it. This specimen belongs to a study of identifying expanded T cells in peripheral blood (dated by TCRdb to between 2018 and 2021). Broadly, across the study: Technical replicates were generated by sequencing separate aliquots of the same genomic DNA pool, with four replicates compared pairwise. Study-level results and caveats: It was expected by the authors that biological variance in healthy repertoires might increase further over much longer intervals, such as months to years. The binomial model flagged approximately 1.2 differentially abundant clones between technical replicates, compared with roughly 17 over approximately two weeks and 19 to 20 over around 4 weeks. For all healthy donors, the variance in clone template counts between approximately 2-week samples rose significantly as total template count increased. Across all healthy-donor time intervals, the beta-binomial model significantly cut both the number of clones called differentially abundant and the false-positive rate.

No immune events such as infections were documented for the healthy donors during the collection period. Healthy-donor blood repertoires served as a training cohort to calibrate time-dependent variance in a beta-binomial model of T-cell clone differential abundance. There were roughly 10 healthy donors in the training cohort, of whom 3 were female and 7 were male. Donor ages ranged from roughly 29 to 64 years, with an average of around 45 years. Whole blood from each healthy donor was obtained from a commercial supplier and was collected at three time points roughly two weeks apart. For immunosequencing, genomic DNA was extracted from unsorted whole blood. The V and J ends are trimmed by 5 bases and 0 bases, leaving 14 bases between them. CDR1 and CDR2 (PRHDT, FYEKMQ) derive from the germline V gene (reference sequence). Inclusive of the bounding cysteine and phenylalanine, the CDR3 is 17 residues long. The read is trimmed to its CDR3 DNA, 51 bases read in frame from base 1.

TCRbeta CDR3 regions were profiled by bias-controlled multiplex PCR amplification of genomic DNA with the immunoSEQ Assay. Per the source publication's procedure: The absolute abundance of each unique TCRbeta CDR3 region was quantified after sequences were collapsed and filtered. Differential abundance was assessed using a binomial (Fisher-equivalent) model and a beta-binomial model in which time-dependent variance fitted from healthy donors was added. Clones with fewer than 5 combined templates were removed, and differential abundance was called for clones with a Benjamini-Hochberg FDR below 0.01. Using the form v = (b*log(k)+a)^2, the beta-binomial variance was modeled as a function of the total template count across the two samples. TCRdb carries this immuneACCESS record with in-frame sequences only. Its versions omit some clonotypes, under half of them owing to an unresolved V gene in the studies checked, with the rest unexplained. V and J calls and clone size come straight from that table; D and trimming were deduced from the DNA. The sample yields around 94,000 clones; approximately 88% were counted once. Of the sample, roughly 14% falls within the top ten clones.

Sequenced material: blood. This chain is built from TRBV13 and TRBJ2-6, with the D gene call left open. The TCR sequence derives from a person between 18 and 75 years old in good health. Here is the DNA: TGTGCCAGCAGCCCAACCCCGCGTAACTCTGGGGCCAACGTCCTGACTTTC. It encodes CASSPTPRNSGANVLTF. With the portions outside the CDR3 filled from the reference TRBV13 and TRBJ2-6 genes, the complete variable region becomes AAGVIQSPRHLIKEKRETATLKCYPIPRHDTVYWYQQGPGQDPQFLISFYEKMQSDKGSIPDRFSAQQFSDYHSELNMSSLELGDSALYFCASSPTPRNSGANVLTFGAGSRLTVL.